The present entry profiles one T cell receptor (beta chain) with its context. The sample originates from a study of blood T cell repertoires in COVID-19. The ends were cut back, 6 bases at V and 4 bases at J, with 9 bases in the middle. The germline gives CDR1 SGHAT, CDR2 FQDESV (reference sequence). This CDR3 comprises 12 residues. TCRdb's table, derived via immunoSEQ multiplex PCR, lists solely in-frame clones and lacks some. The table records about 62,000 clones, 86% of them present only once. The rearrangement uses TRBV11-1 and TRBJ1-1; D is perhaps TRBD1 (5 bases). Sequencing was performed on peripheral blood. The sequence derives from an elderly woman with acute or convalescent COVID-19. This CDR3 is CASSFQGTEAFF. In nucleotides, the CDR3 is TGTGCCAGCAGTTTCCAGGGCACTGAAGCTTTCTTT.